In this sample, the clone carrying this T cell receptor beta chain turned up once. Its antigen is still unknown. The data originate from a study of T cell repertoires in cytomegalovirus infection. On the study more broadly: Recently identified HLA-C-restricted CMV epitopes and well-studied HLA-B-restricted CMV epitopes were used by the study. Public TCR beta signatures were indicative of both CMV infection and a matching HLA type.

Overall study findings and caveats: Dominating the ex vivo response were TCR beta clonotypes that were CMV-specific and HLA-C-restricted. Adding up the frequency of public TCR beta families identified people who carried CMV plus the relevant HLA.

Germline V gives CDR1 MDHEN, CDR2 SYDVKM. Trimming removed 8 bases from V and 3 bases from J, with 10 bases in between. The CDR3 loop spans 13 amino acids. MiXCR, applied by TCRdb to the reads, yields one record per CDR3 protein. The sample comprises about 890,000 distinct CDR3 sequences, roughly 30% of which are singletons, and roughly 13% rests with the top ten. The sequencing here drew on cultured CD8+ T cells from PBMCs, taken from culture after CMV antigen stimulation. The clonotype comes from a human donor in good health (CMV status not recorded). Some clones in this sample may be carry-over from other donors' samples. The V gene is TRBV28, the J gene TRBJ2-2; D not certain. The CDR3 loop reads CASVVVDTGELFF. The CDR3 DNA follows: TGTGCCAGCGTGGTGGTCGACACCGGGGAGCTGTTTTTT. Looking up the rest from reference TRBV28 and TRBJ2-2 gives the full variable domain: DVKVTQSSRYLVKRTGEKVFLECVQDMDHENMFWYRQDPGLGLRLIYFSYDVKMKEKGDIPEGYSVSREKKERFSLILESASTNQTSMYLCASVVVDTGELFFGEGSRLTVL.